The 2 T cell receptor beta chains reported below all come from one sample, sequenced in a study of T cell changes during pregnancy in multiple sclerosis. Some clones are missing from TCRdb's copy, which holds only in-frame ones; the method was immunoSEQ multiplex PCR. Of 40,000 to 50,000 clones listed, roughly 91% are singletons. Sequenced here: CD4+ T cells from peripheral blood mononuclear cells, sampled in the third trimester of pregnancy. These receptor sequences come from a female donor with multiple sclerosis, enrolled in a pregnancy study.

The chain combines TRBV28 with TRBJ2-7; TRBD2 aligns across 12 bases. J was trimmed by 7 bases and V by 0 bases; bases with no gene match: 7. Germline loops: CDR1 MDHEN, CDR2 SYDVKM. The CDR3 totals 16 residues. CDR3 nucleotides: TGTGCCAGCAGTTTATGGACTAGCGGGAGTCACAGGGAGCAGTACTTC. Amino acid sequence: CASSLWTSGSHREQYF.

The V gene is TRBV19, the J gene TRBJ1-6, with TRBD1 matching over 8 bases. The length of the CDR3 is 16 residues. Per germline, CDR1 LNHDA and CDR2 SQIVND (reference sequence). J gave up 7 bases and V 9 bases, and 14 bases lay outside the gene matches. This CDR3 reads CASHIGTGRKNSPLHF. The DNA of the CDR3 is TGTGCCAGCCACATCGGGACAGGTCGAAAGAATTCACCCCTCCACTTT. The variable domain in full, with the rest retrieved from reference TRBV19 and TRBJ1-6, is DGGITQSPKYLFRKEGQNVTLSCEQNLNHDAMYWYRQDPGQGLRLIYYSQIVNDFQKGDIAEGYSVSREKKESFPLTVTSAQKNPTAFYLCASHIGTGRKNSPLHFGNGTRLTVT.